This is a list of T cell receptor beta chains from one sample in a study of T and B cells in COVID-19 patients. TCRdb ran MiXCR on the multiplex PCR reads and lists one entry per CDR3 protein. The sample has 15,000 or so distinct CDR3 sequences, roughly 28% seen once. Sequencing was performed on blood. These receptors were collected from a human donor who had recovered from COVID-19. The conserved cysteine and the conserved F or W are not part of the CDR3 here. Fields, in order: V gene, J gene, CDR3 protein.

v_call: TRBV12-3/TRBV12-4; j_call: TRBJ2-7; cdr3_aa: ASSFSGWEYEQY
v_call: TRBV5-6; j_call: TRBJ2-5; cdr3_aa: ASSFGVAGTQY
v_call: TRBV7-9; j_call: TRBJ1-2; cdr3_aa: ASKPNRLNYGYT
v_call: TRBV29-1; j_call: TRBJ1-2; cdr3_aa: SVTTGRGDYGYT
v_call: TRBV27; j_call: TRBJ2-5; cdr3_aa: ASSFGGKETQY
v_call: TRBV7-9; j_call: TRBJ2-2; cdr3_aa: ASKRPFRFDTGELF
v_call: TRBV19; j_call: TRBJ1-1; cdr3_aa: ASSIPRAVENTEAF
v_call: TRBV29-1; j_call: TRBJ2-2; cdr3_aa: SACSGGGGELF
v_call: TRBV19; j_call: TRBJ2-7; cdr3_aa: ASSIRGGQFYEQY
v_call: TRBV12-3/TRBV12-4; j_call: TRBJ1-2; cdr3_aa: ASSPQTGGVHGYT
v_call: TRBV5-6; j_call: TRBJ2-5; cdr3_aa: ASSIGGETQY
v_call: TRBV20-1; j_call: TRBJ1-1; cdr3_aa: SASSRWDGEDTEAF
v_call: TRBV5-4; j_call: TRBJ2-3; cdr3_aa: ASSLGGDTDTQY
v_call: TRBV27; j_call: TRBJ1-1; cdr3_aa: ASTPGFTEAF
v_call: TRBV18; j_call: TRBJ2-3; cdr3_aa: ASSPPEGSTDTQY
v_call: TRBV5-6; j_call: TRBJ2-1; cdr3_aa: ASSLWCGGQGEQF
v_call: TRBV20-1; j_call: TRBJ2-1; cdr3_aa: SAVSRGAFTNEQF
v_call: TRBV5-4; j_call: TRBJ2-6; cdr3_aa: ASSFPSGDTGANVLT
v_call: TRBV6-5; j_call: TRBJ1-4; cdr3_aa: ASRTDRDSSRDEKLF
v_call: TRBV15; j_call: TRBJ1-4; cdr3_aa: ATSRSTGMDEKLF
v_call: TRBV20-1; j_call: TRBJ1-1; cdr3_aa: SASPPGQLITEAF
v_call: TRBV15; j_call: TRBJ1-5; cdr3_aa: ATSKTGGGSQPQH
v_call: TRBV7-2; j_call: TRBJ2-2; cdr3_aa: ASSPGTSGGARTGELF
v_call: TRBV6-5; j_call: TRBJ2-7; cdr3_aa: ASSLAYSSYEQY
v_call: TRBV12-3/TRBV12-4; j_call: TRBJ2-5; cdr3_aa: ASSRTSGRETQY
v_call: TRBV7-6; j_call: TRBJ1-5; cdr3_aa: ASSLEAGWGNQPQH
v_call: TRBV6-5; j_call: TRBJ1-4; cdr3_aa: ASSYTASGGGEKLF
v_call: TRBV7-6; j_call: TRBJ2-5; cdr3_aa: ASSKRDRETQY
v_call: TRBV7-9; j_call: TRBJ2-7; cdr3_aa: ASSLGLAGYEQY
v_call: TRBV15; j_call: TRBJ1-6; cdr3_aa: ATSQRNSPLH
v_call: TRBV6-5; j_call: TRBJ1-3; cdr3_aa: ASRETWGTGNTIY
v_call: TRBV6-2/TRBV6-3; j_call: TRBJ2-6; cdr3_aa: ASNRQGASGANVLT
v_call: TRBV6-5; j_call: TRBJ1-3; cdr3_aa: ASSYGQGLDTIY
v_call: TRBV7-4; j_call: TRBJ1-3; cdr3_aa: ASSLGPVTSGNTIY
v_call: TRBV19; j_call: TRBJ1-4; cdr3_aa: ASIRTGGDEKLF
v_call: TRBV18; j_call: TRBJ1-2; cdr3_aa: ASSPSGTAYYNYGYT
v_call: TRBV24-1; j_call: TRBJ2-7; cdr3_aa: ATSGRGTDPYEQY
v_call: TRBV7-2; j_call: TRBJ1-6; cdr3_aa: ASSGGDPGSPLH
v_call: TRBV13; j_call: TRBJ2-7; cdr3_aa: ASSPPPGTEKY
v_call: TRBV12-3/TRBV12-4; j_call: TRBJ2-6; cdr3_aa: ASTPRGRQGGSGANVLT
v_call: TRBV18; j_call: TRBJ2-7; cdr3_aa: ASSPPIGTVYEQY
v_call: TRBV29-1; j_call: TRBJ1-6; cdr3_aa: SVGQGAYNSPLH
v_call: TRBV20-1; j_call: TRBJ2-7; cdr3_aa: SAVDVDEQY
v_call: TRBV5-1; j_call: TRBJ1-2; cdr3_aa: ASSLWWDDYGYT
v_call: TRBV7-6; j_call: TRBJ2-5; cdr3_aa: ASSLVQGSQETQY
v_call: TRBV7-2; j_call: TRBJ2-7; cdr3_aa: ASSLVGIEQY
v_call: TRBV19; j_call: TRBJ1-2; cdr3_aa: ASRGPGDGYT
v_call: TRBV5-1; j_call: TRBJ1-2; cdr3_aa: ASSLSGQAGYGYT
v_call: TRBV12-3/TRBV12-4; j_call: TRBJ2-5; cdr3_aa: ASSLASGGGETQY
v_call: TRBV5-1; j_call: TRBJ2-7; cdr3_aa: ASSLQQGSYEQY
v_call: TRBV7-2; j_call: TRBJ2-1; cdr3_aa: ASSLGGHEQF
v_call: TRBV5-7; j_call: TRBJ2-4; cdr3_aa: ASSLRRVAGGAGTALAKNIQY
v_call: TRBV29-1; j_call: TRBJ2-3; cdr3_aa: SVGTGGTDTQY
v_call: TRBV6-5; j_call: TRBJ2-7; cdr3_aa: ASSYSTSGGWEQY
v_call: TRBV14; j_call: TRBJ2-3; cdr3_aa: ASSTRQGVPTDTQY
v_call: TRBV6-2/TRBV6-3; j_call: TRBJ2-1; cdr3_aa: ASSLGAYNEQF
v_call: TRBV12-3/TRBV12-4; j_call: TRBJ1-2; cdr3_aa: ASTPLQRAGYT
v_call: TRBV6-5; j_call: TRBJ2-7; cdr3_aa: ASGRDRVYEQY
v_call: TRBV10-3; j_call: TRBJ1-5; cdr3_aa: AISVGDSYSNQPQH
v_call: TRBV18; j_call: TRBJ1-3; cdr3_aa: ASHQEGNTIY